The rows below give T cell receptor beta chains drawn from one sample of a study of OX40 agonist ivuxolimab in advanced cancers. Assay used: immunoSEQ multiplex PCR; TCRdb lists only in-frame clones, some missing. The sample consists of around 60,000 clones, 91% of them appearing once. The sequences come from CD4+ or CD8+ T cells sorted from blood, collected in a trial of the OX40 agonist ivuxolimab. The receptors were sampled from an adult with an advanced solid tumor such as melanoma, head and neck, liver or kidney cancer. The CDR3 runs from the conserved cysteine through the conserved F or W. D genes are given only for firm matches. Clone size is given for some rows only: seen once, a few or many times, or a class if the clone is expanded.

v_gene,d_gene,abundance,j_gene,CDR3aa,CDR3nt
TRBV4-1,.,.,TRBJ2-6,CASSQDWVGGLSGANVLTF,TGCGCCAGCAGCCAAGATTGGGTTGGAGGGCTCTCTGGGGCCAACGTCCTGACTTTC
TRBV13,TRBD1,few,TRBJ2-2,CASSTRDRETGELFF,TGTGCCAGCAGCACCCGGGACAGGGAGACCGGGGAGCTGTTTTTT
TRBV10-1,.,.,TRBJ2-1,CASSGERASYNEQFF,TGCGCCAGCAGTGGGGAGCGCGCCTCCTACAATGAGCAGTTCTTC
TRBV5-6,TRBD2,.,TRBJ2-7,CASSHTGGILSYEQYF,TGTGCCAGCAGCCACACGGGAGGGATTCTCTCCTACGAGCAGTACTTC
TRBV2,TRBD2,.,TRBJ2-1,CASSEKSGRSNEQFF,TGTGCCAGCAGTGAAAAAAGCGGGAGGTCCAATGAGCAGTTCTTC
TRBV19,.,.,TRBJ2-7,CASSMAGRSYEQYF,TGTGCCAGTAGTATGGCGGGAAGGTCCTACGAGCAGTACTTC
TRBV9,TRBD2,few,TRBJ2-1,CASSATSGIYNEQFF,TGTGCCAGCAGCGCGACTAGCGGGATATACAATGAGCAGTTCTTC
TRBV29-1,TRBD2,.,TRBJ2-1,CSVEDPSGRLDREEQFF,TGCAGCGTTGAAGATCCGAGCGGGAGGCTCGACCGAGAGGAGCAGTTCTTC
TRBV10-1,.,.,TRBJ2-7,CASSERDNTYEQYF,TGCGCCAGCAGTGAGCGGGACAATACCTACGAGCAGTACTTC
TRBV11-2,.,.,TRBJ1-5,CASSLDPAGNQPQHF,TGTGCCAGCAGCTTAGATCCCGCAGGGAATCAGCCCCAGCATTTT
TRBV4-1,.,few,TRBJ1-1,CASSQGPLNTEAFF,TGCGCCAGCAGCCAAGGGCCCCTGAACACTGAAGCTTTCTTT
TRBV7-9,TRBD2,.,TRBJ2-3,CASSPTAGGGSGDTQYF,TGTGCCAGCAGCCCCACCGCGGGGGGAGGATCCGGAGATACGCAGTATTTT
TRBV7-9,TRBD2,.,TRBJ2-3,CASSDSTSLPIEGTDTQYF,TGTGCCAGCAGCGATTCGACTAGCTTACCAATTGAGGGCACAGATACGCAGTATTTT
TRBV7-9,TRBD1,.,TRBJ2-1,CASSASEGQGAGNEQFF,TGTGCCAGCAGCGCAAGCGAGGGACAGGGGGCAGGGAATGAGCAGTTCTTC
TRBV5-1,TRBD1,.,TRBJ1-1,CASSPDRGGDTEAFF,TGCGCCAGCAGCCCCGACAGGGGGGGGGACACTGAAGCTTTCTTT
TRBV19,.,.,TRBJ1-1,CASSIGGLGAFF,TGTGCCAGTAGTATAGGGGGACTTGGGGCTTTCTTT
TRBV15,.,.,TRBJ2-2,CATSISRLANTGELFF,TGTGCCACCAGCATTTCAAGACTCGCGAACACCGGGGAGCTGTTTTTT
TRBV7-9,TRBD2,.,TRBJ2-7,CASSLRLAGEEYEQYF,TGTGCCAGCAGCTTAAGACTAGCGGGCGAGGAATACGAGCAGTACTTC
TRBV2,TRBD1,.,TRBJ2-7,CASSARSGTGPYLTYEQYF,TGTGCCAGCAGTGCCCGGTCCGGGACAGGCCCATACCTCACCTACGAGCAGTACTTC
TRBV27,.,.,TRBJ1-1,CASSLSVNTEAFF,TGTGCCAGCAGTTTATCCGTGAACACTGAAGCTTTCTTT